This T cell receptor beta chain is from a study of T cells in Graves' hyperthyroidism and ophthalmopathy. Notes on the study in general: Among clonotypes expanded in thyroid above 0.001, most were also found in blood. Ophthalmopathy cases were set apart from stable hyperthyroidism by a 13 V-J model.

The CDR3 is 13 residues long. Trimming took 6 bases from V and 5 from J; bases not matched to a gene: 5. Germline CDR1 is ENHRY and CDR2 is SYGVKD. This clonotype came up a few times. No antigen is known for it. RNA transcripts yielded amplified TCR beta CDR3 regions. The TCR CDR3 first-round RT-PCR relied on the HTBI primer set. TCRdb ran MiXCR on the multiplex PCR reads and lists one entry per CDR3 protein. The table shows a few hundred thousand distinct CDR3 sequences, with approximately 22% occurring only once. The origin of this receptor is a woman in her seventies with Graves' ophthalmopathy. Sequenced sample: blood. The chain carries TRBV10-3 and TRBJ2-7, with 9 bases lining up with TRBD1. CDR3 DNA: TGTGCCATCAGCCCGGACAGGGGCCACGAGCAGTACTTC. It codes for CAISPDRGHEQYF.